This T cell receptor (beta chain) is from a study of blood T cell repertoires in COVID-19. Study in general: The United States, Italy and Spain were the sources of the acute and convalescent COVID-19 samples.

Methods used by the authors: For nucleated cells, counts were estimated from reference gene primer amplification. Clones were sequenced by immunoSEQ multiplex PCR, and TCRdb holds only the in-frame ones, with some missing. V and J calls plus clone size are reproduced from that table; the DNA served to infer D and trimming. This table holds 200,000 or so clones, around 82% found once. CDR3 length: 14 amino acids. J lost 5 bases, V lost 3 bases, and 8 bases had no gene match. Germline loops: CDR1 SGHRS, CDR2 YFSETQ. The material sequenced was peripheral blood. The chain employs TRBV5-1 and TRBJ2-7, with TRBD1 matching 7 bases. This TCR came from a woman between 65 and 79 years old with acute or convalescent COVID-19. CDR3 loop: CASSSSTGVHEQYF. The CDR3 DNA reads TGCGCCAGCAGCTCGTCTACAGGGGTCCACGAGCAGTACTTC.